This T cell receptor beta chain comes out of a study of blood T cell repertoires in COVID-19. At the level of the study: From the United States, Italy and Spain came samples of acute and convalescent COVID-19. PBMCs, B-cell-depleted T cells, or T cells provided the cDNA or gDNA that made up the material.

Sequencing was performed with immunoSEQ multiplex PCR; in TCRdb, only in-frame clones are kept and a portion is missing. Among just under 65,000 clones listed, around 82% were seen once. Seattle's enrolled individuals joined amid active infection and were then monitored longitudinally. The V gene's germline CDR1 is PRHDT and CDR2 FYEKMQ (reference sequence). This CDR3 contains 13 residues. The germline V and J ends were trimmed by 6 bases and 4 bases, with 11 bases remaining between them. The origin of this receptor is a man in his fifties or sixties with COVID-19, enrolled during active disease. The V gene is TRBV13, the J gene TRBJ2-3; the D is unclear. Sequencing was carried out using peripheral blood. This CDR3 reads CASSITVSDTQYF. CDR3 nucleotides: TGTGCCAGCAGTATAACGGTATCAGATACGCAGTATTTT.